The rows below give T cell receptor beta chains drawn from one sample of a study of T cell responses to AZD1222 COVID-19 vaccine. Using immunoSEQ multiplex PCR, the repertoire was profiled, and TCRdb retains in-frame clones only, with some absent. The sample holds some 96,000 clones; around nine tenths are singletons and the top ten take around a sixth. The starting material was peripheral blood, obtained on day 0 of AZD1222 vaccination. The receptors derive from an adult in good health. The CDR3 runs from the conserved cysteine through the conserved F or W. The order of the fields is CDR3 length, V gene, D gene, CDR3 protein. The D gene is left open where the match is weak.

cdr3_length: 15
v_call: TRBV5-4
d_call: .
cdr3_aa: CASSLGGTGNQPQHF

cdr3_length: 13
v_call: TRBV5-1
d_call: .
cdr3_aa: CASSLQDQETQYF

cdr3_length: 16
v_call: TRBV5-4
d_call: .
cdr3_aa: CASRTGLTAPYNEQFF

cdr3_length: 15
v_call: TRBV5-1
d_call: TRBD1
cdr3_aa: CASSSDRAGANVLTF

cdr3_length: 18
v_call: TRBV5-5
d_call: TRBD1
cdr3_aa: CASSSWPMGQGSYYGYTF

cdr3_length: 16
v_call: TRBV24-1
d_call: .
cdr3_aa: CATSEGPNRGTDTQYF

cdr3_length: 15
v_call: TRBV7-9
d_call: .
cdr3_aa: CASSPPYTGRNEQYF

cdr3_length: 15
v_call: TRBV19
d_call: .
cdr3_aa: CASSAGARSNQPQHF

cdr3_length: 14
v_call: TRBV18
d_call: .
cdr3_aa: CASSPGQLNTEAFF

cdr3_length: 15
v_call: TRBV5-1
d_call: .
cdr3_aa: CASREWPGVENEQFF

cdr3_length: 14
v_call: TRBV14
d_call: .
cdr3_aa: CASSQQGGVTEAFF

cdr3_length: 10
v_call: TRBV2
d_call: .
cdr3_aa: CASSKETQYF

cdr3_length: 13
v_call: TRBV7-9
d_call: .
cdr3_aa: CASSLAFQGEAFF

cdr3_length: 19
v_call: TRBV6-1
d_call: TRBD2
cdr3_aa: CASSDPGKAGPLRTDTQYF

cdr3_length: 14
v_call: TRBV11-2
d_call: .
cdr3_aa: CASSLKGGPYEQYF

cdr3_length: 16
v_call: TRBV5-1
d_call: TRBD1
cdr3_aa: CASSERQGLSTGELFF

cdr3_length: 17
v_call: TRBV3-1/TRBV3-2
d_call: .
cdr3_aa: CASSQPWSEVGAYEQYF

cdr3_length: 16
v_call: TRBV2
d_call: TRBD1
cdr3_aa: CASSWPGQGPSYEQYF